Below, one T cell receptor (beta chain) is given with its context. No cognate antigen has been identified for it. Base qualities are missing; no much larger clone stands one base away. The entry originates in a study of human T cells and chemical hapten exposure (dated by TCRdb to the early 2020s). About the investigation overall: For sensitization, 2% DPC in acetone was applied to a roughly 2 cm by roughly 2 cm area of upper inner arm skin. Patients additionally received weekly therapeutic DPC doses to the scalp throughout the roughly 25-week study period. Patch testing on the upper back used Finn chambers containing 0.01% DPC, with scoring done after 6 days according to International Contact Dermatitis Research Group standards. Alopecia areata with under or over 50% scalp involvement, alopecia totalis and alopecia universalis were represented in the patient cohort, which was mostly female. Libraries were pooled for sequencing, and per-sample TCR yields varied mainly because of small differences in library volumes within the pool. In alopecia patients, the study followed how the peripheral blood TCR repertoire changed in vivo over primary and secondary sensitization to diphenylcyclopropenone (DPC), a hapten. Patient blood was sampled pre-sensitization (week 0) and at 2, 6 and about 24 weeks after DPC sensitization. About 28 alopecia patients gave blood for TCR sequencing at one to four time points (pre-sensitization, 2, 6 and 24 weeks).

The investigation overall reported the following: Patch test score was positively correlated with the number of PT1 expanded TCRs, with significance at thresholds 8, 16 and 32 but not at 4. Repeated subsampling changed both the strength of the expansion versus patch-test correlation and the threshold at which the correlation became significant. DPC sensitization did not change the number of TCRs with a frequency above 1 in 1000, and there was no evidence of changes in global repertoire structure. Because all patients had alopecia, a presumed autoimmune disease, the immune response of the patients might differ from that of healthy individuals. Significantly more large CDR3 similarity clusters were formed by expanded TCRs than by pre-sensitization or healthy control sets, consistent with antigen-driven responses.

The sample's time point label, in plain terms: patch test 1, 2 weeks after DPC sensitization. Sample treatment or condition, as interpreted from the label and publication: therapeutic diphenylcyclopropenone sensitization with weekly scalp DPC. At every patch-test visit, the blood draw took place before the patch test was put on. Patients were considered eligible if aged 18 to 70, diagnosed with alopecia and deemed suitable for DPC therapy, and patients were excluded if pregnant. Unfractionated whole blood was collected in Tempus Blood RNA tubes, and total RNA was extracted from that blood. The library was produced with RACE. This sample was sequenced with a NextSeq 500. During library preparation, unique molecular identifiers were attached to individual cDNA molecules so that TCRs could be counted quantitatively and reproducibly. From each blood RNA sample, both TCR alpha and TCR beta chains were sequenced. As for the authors' bioinformatics: A median of roughly 100,000 TCRs per sample was observed, with a range of 23,224 to 690,600. The Decombinator software suite was used to annotate V, J and CDR3 in the TCR reads. For the PS versus PT1 abundance plots, all samples were subsampled to the same number of TCRs (28,000). TCRs were defined as expanded if absent before sensitization and observed at least eight times at the 2-week time point. Starting from the raw public reads, TCRdb applied fastp trimming at Q25, assembled clones with MiXCR and retained in-frame beta chains. Under each unique CDR3 protein, matching rows form one entry showing the most common genes and DNA. TCRdb's processing, not the authors' own work, is the source of the V and J calls. Recorded for this sample are about 360,000 distinct CDR3 sequences; 5.5% to 8% of them occurred a single time. The ten most abundant clones make up roughly 8% of the sample.

V is reduced by 3 bases and J by 0 bases, leaving a spacing of 3 bases between them. As encoded in the germline V gene, CDR1 is MGHDK while CDR2 is SYGVNS. Including the terminal cysteine and phenylalanine, the CDR3 comprises 13 residues. Solely the CDR3 DNA is kept, with 39 bases framed from the first base. The sample in question was whole blood, obtained in connection with sensitization to the hapten diphenylcyclopropenone (DPC). This clonotype originated in a woman between 18 and 29 years old with alopecia areata. Some clones in this sample may be carry-over from other donors' samples. The rearranged chain carries TRBV25-1 and TRBJ1-3; the D gene assignment is ambiguous. CDR3 sequence: CASSDSSGNTIYF. Here is the DNA: TGTGCCAGCAGTGACAGCTCTGGAAACACCATATATTTT.